This T cell receptor beta chain was obtained from a study of cytomegalovirus exposure and HLA in healthy donors. Turning to the study itself: Within an early data release were about 90 million unique TCRs drawn from HLA-typed donors.

Primers included in the PCR were 60 Vbeta and 13 Jbeta primers. Profiling relied on immunoSEQ multiplex PCR, and the TCRdb table lists in-frame clones only, not all of them. This sample has around 120,000 clones; more than 60% occur once, and the top ten carry approximately 2.5%. The study, taken as a whole, reports: TCR beta V- and J-gene trimming, according to a later analysis, was linked to a missense DCLRE1C variant.

Concerning this clone itself: What it binds is not known.

The sample comprised PBMCs. The clonotype originates from a woman between 40 and 55 years old in good health and CMV-seropositive.

CDR3 nucleotides: TGTGCCAGCAGCCCTAGCGGAGGTCCCTACGAGCAGTACTTC. As protein: CASSPSGGPYEQYF. The chain couples TRBV7-3 to TRBJ2-7, with 7 bases aligning to TRBD2. CDR3 length: 14 residues. The junction had 6 bases not matched to a gene; V was cut back by 5 bases and J by 2 bases. Germline values: CDR1 SGHTA, CDR2 FQGTGA. Looking up the rest from reference TRBV7-3 and TRBJ2-7 gives the full variable domain: GAGVSQTPSNKVTEKGKYVELRCDPISGHTALYWYRQSLGQGPEFLIYFQGTGAADDSGLPNDRFFAVRPEGSVSTLKIQRTERGDSAVYLCASSPSGGPYEQYFGPGTRLTVT.